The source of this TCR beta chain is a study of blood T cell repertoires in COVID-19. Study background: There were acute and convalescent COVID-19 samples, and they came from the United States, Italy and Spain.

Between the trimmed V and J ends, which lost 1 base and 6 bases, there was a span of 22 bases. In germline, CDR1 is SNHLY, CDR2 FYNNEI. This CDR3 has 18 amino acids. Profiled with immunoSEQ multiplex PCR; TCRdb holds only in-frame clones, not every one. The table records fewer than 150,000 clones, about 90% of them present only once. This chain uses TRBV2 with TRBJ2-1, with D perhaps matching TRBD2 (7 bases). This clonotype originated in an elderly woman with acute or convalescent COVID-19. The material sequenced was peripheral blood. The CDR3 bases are TGTGCCAGCAGTGAAGAGGGGAGGGTACTGAGAGGGGGCAATGAGCAGTTCTTC. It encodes CASSEEGRVLRGGNEQFF.